This T cell receptor (beta chain) was profiled in a study of blood T cell repertoires in COVID-19. Overall study: The analysed material was cDNA or gDNA that came from T cells, B-cell-depleted T cells, or PBMCs.

This table comes from immunoSEQ multiplex PCR, and its TCRdb copy is limited to in-frame clones, with some not included. Here the sample spans about 210,000 clones, around 88% being singletons. Germline CDR1 and CDR2: SGHRS and YFSETQ. The V gene lost 4 bases and the J gene lost 1 base, with 11 bases spanning the gap. The CDR3 spans 14 residues. Sample: peripheral blood. V usage is TRBV5-1 and J usage is TRBJ2-5, with D perhaps TRBD1 (6 bases). This TCR derives from a man aged 18 to 35 with active or convalescent COVID-19. CDR3 sequence (DNA): TGCGCCAGCAGCACCGGACAGATCCAAGAGACCCAGTACTTC. Translation gives CASSTGQIQETQYF.